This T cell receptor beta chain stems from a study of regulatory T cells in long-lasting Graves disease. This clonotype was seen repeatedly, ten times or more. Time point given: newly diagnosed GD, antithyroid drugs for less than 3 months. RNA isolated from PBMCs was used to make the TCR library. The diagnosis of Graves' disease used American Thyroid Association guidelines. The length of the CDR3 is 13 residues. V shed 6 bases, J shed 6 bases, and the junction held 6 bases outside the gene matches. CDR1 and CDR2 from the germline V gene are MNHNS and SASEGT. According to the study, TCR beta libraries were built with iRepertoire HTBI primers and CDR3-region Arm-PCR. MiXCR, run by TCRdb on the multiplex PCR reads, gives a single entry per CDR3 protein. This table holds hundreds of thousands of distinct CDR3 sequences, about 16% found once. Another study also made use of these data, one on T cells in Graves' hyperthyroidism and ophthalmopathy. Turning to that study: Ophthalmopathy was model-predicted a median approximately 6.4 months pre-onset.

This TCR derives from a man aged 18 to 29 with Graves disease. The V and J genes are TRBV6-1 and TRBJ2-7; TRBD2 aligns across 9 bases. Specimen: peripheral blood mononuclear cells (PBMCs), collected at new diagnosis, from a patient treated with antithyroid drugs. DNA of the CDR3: TGTGCCAGCAGGCGGGAGGGGTCGTTCGAGCAGTACTTC. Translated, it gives CASRREGSFEQYF.